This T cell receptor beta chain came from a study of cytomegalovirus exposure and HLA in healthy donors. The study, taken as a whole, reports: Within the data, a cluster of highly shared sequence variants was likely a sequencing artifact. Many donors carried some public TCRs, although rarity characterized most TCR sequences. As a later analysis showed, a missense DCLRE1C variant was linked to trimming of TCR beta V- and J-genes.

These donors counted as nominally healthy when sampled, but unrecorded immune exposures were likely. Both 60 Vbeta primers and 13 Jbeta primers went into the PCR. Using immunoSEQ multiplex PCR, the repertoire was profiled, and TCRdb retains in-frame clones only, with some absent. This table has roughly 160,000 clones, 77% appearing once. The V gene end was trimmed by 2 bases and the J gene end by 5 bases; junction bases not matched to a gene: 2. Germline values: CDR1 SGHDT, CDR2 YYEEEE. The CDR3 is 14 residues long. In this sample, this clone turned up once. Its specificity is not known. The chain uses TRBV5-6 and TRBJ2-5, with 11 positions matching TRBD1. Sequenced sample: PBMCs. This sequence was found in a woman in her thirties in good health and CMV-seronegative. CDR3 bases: TGTGCCAGCAGCTTCTGGACAGGGGGCGAGACCCAGTACTTC. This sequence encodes CASSFWTGGETQYF.